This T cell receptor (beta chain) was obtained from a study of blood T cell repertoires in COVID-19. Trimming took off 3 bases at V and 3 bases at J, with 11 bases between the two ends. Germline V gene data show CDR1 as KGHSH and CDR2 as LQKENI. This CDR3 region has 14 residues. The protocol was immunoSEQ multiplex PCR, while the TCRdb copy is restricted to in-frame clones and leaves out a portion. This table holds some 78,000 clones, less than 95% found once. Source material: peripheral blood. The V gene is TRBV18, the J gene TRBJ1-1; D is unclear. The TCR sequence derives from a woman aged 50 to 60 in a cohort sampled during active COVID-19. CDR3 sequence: CASSPREGDTEAFF. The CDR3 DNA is TGTGCCAGCTCACCCAGAGAGGGCGACACTGAAGCTTTCTTT.